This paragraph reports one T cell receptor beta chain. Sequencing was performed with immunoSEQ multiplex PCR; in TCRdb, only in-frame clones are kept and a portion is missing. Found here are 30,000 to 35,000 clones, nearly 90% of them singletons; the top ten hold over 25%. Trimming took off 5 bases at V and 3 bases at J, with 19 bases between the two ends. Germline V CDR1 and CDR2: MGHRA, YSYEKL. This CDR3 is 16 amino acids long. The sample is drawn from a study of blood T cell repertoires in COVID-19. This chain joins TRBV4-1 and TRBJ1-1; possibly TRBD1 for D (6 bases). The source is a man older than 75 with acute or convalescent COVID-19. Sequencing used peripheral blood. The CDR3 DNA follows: TGCGCCAGCAGCACCTCCTTGTTACAGGGTTACACTGAAGCTTTCTTT. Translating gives CASSTSLLQGYTEAFF.